This TCR beta chain derives from a study of spatial heterogeneity in lung cancer. General study points: Detection of ubiquitous tumor TCRs in blood was higher at resection than follow-up.

In the case of this clonotype: Its antigen remains unidentified. A read error may be the cause here, since a much bigger clone is one base away.

Germline CDR1 reads MNHEY; CDR2 reads SVGAGI. The CDR3 sequence is 18 residues long. Documented time point: sample taken at primary tumor resection. Frozen PBMC, nontumor lung or tumor provided whole RNA, which was sequenced unsorted. From the 5' RACE reads, TCRdb called clonotypes with MiXCR, one entry per CDR3 protein. The sample includes about 22,000 distinct CDR3 sequences, about 5% of them seen just once. The receptor's source is a male donor with early-stage non-small cell lung cancer. The material was PBMCs, obtained at surgery. The chain carries TRBV6-5 and TRBJ2-7; either TRBD1 or TRBD2 may supply D (5 bases each). CDR3 nucleotide sequence: TGTGCCAGCGGTTACACCGTACCGCGACGGGGCGATACCTACGAGCAGTACTTC. This sequence encodes CASGYTVPRRGDTYEQYF.